Here is one T cell receptor beta chain with its context. This clonotype was seen a few times. The antigen it binds to is not known. There are no base qualities to consult, and no much larger clone falls within one base. The sample originates from a study of T-cell memory formation after mild COVID-19 (dated by TCRdb to 2020 to 2022). Background on the whole study: TCR sequence clusters from the two donors were largely donor specific. In a couple of donors, T-cell clones that expanded and contracted after mild COVID-19 were followed by sequencing TCRalpha and TCRbeta repertoires longitudinally. Two young, previously healthy adult volunteers made up the cohort, one male and one female.

PBMCs were isolated by Ficoll-Paque density gradient centrifugation. The germline V gene specifies MGHDK as CDR1 and SYGVNS as CDR2. The cysteine opens and the phenylalanine closes a CDR3 of 14 amino acids. Solely the CDR3 DNA is kept, with 42 bases framed from the first base. Trimming costs V 1 base and J 3 bases, and their ends lie 7 bases apart. General conclusions and limits of the study: The study included only a couple of mild cases, and larger cohorts that include severe cases with pre-infection samples were judged to be necessary. SARS-CoV-2 specificity of the second-wave clones peaking on day 37 was not confirmed. Contracting CD4+ clones were located mainly in the CM and EM memory subsets, whereas CD8+ clones were found to be enriched in EMRA. Clones contracting from day 15 to 85 had balanced CD4/CD8 phenotypes, while a second wave expanding from day 15 to 37 was biased towards CD4+. Some responding clones were detected in pre-infection memory, which suggested that pre-existing cross-reactive memory T cells had joined the SARS-CoV-2 response.

For sequencing, an Illumina NovaSeq 6000 was employed. TCRalpha and TCRbeta cDNA libraries were built by 5'RACE with constant-segment primers, adding sample barcodes and unique molecular identifiers. RNA was extracted from every sample with Trizol reagent. Amplification of the libraries took two PCR steps, and the second step added a second sample barcode plus Illumina TruSeq adapters. Libraries were sequenced on an Illumina NovaSeq with 2 x 150 bp paired-end reads. Per the authors' processing: The reads were demultiplexed and collapsed into UMI-guided consensus sequences using migec v1.2.7. Using mixcr v2.1.11, UMI consensuses were aligned to TRA and TRB V and J templates and then assembled into clonotypes. A clonotype was counted as expanded or contracted only if both edgeR and NoisET called the change significant, with noise models trained on biological replicates. For edgeR calls, a false discovery rate-adjusted p below 0.01 and a log2 fold-change threshold of 1 were applied. As an exploratory analysis of dynamics, max-normalized trajectories of the 1000 most abundant clonotypes were examined by PCA with hierarchical clustering. Separately sequenced CD4+ and CD8+ repertoires were used to assign a CD4 or CD8 phenotype to each responding clone. TCRdb reran the public reads through fastp at Q25 and MiXCR, keeping productive beta chains. For every CDR3 protein sequence, its rows merge into one entry that carries the most common genes and DNA. TCRdb, rather than the study authors, made the V and J calls. The sample contains a few hundred thousand distinct CDR3 sequences, roughly an eighth of them found a single time. Together, the top ten hold around a fifth of the sample.

The sequence derives from a man aged 18 to 30 who had mild COVID-19 (a few samples of this study predate the infection). The sample titles of this study are shuffled in the database, so cell type and time point are left out; the donor was told from shared clones. The rearranged chain carries TRBV25-1 and TRBJ1-5; a tentative D match to TRBD1 spans 6 bases. Sequencing used PBMCs or a T cell subset sorted from them (not recorded which). CDR3 sequence: CASSESGANQPQHF. In nucleotide form, the sequence is TGTGCCAGCAGTGAATCAGGGGCCAATCAGCCCCAGCATTTT.